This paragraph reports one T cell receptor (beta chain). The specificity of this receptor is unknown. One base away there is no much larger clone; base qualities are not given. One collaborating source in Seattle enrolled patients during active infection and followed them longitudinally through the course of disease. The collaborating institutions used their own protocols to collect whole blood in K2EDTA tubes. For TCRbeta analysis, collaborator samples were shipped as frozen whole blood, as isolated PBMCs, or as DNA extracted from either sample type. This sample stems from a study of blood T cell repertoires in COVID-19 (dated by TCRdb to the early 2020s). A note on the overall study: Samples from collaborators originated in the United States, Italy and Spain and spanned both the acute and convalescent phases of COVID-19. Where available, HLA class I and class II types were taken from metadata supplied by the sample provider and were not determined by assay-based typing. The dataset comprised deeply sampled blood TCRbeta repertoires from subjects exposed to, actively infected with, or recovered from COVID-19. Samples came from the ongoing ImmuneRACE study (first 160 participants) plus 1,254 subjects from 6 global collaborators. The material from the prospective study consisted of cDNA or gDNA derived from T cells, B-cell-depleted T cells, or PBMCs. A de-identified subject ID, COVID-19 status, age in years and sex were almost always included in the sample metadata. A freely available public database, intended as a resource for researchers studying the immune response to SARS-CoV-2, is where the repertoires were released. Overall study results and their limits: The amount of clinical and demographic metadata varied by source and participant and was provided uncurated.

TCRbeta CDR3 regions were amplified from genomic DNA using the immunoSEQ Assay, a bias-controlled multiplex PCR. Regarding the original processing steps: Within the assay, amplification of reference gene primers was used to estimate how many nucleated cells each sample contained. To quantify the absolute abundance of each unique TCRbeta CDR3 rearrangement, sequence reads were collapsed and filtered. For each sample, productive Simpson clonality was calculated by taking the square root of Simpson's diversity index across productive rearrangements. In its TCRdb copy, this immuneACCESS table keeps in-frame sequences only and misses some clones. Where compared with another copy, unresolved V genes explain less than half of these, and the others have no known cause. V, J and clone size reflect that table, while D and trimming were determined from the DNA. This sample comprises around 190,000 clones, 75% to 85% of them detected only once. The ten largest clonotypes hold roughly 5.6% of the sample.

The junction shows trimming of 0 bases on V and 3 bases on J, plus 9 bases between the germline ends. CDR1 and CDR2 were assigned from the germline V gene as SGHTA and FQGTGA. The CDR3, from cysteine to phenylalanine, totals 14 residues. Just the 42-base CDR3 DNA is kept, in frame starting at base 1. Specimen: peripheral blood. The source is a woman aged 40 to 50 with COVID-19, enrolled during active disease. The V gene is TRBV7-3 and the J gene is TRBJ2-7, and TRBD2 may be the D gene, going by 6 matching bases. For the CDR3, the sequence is CASSLTSGVYEQYF. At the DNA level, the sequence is TGTGCCAGCAGCTTAACCTCGGGGGTCTACGAGCAGTACTTC.